Below, 12 T cell receptor beta chains from the same sample are listed, as sequenced in a study of PD-1 blockade in classical Hodgkin lymphoma (dated by TCRdb to 2018 to 2020). Taken with the paper, the label for time point translates to: cycle 1 day 1 (C1D1), immediately before nivolumab initiation. All trial patients had relapsed after autologous stem cell transplantation, with cohorts A, B and C differing in prior brentuximab vedotin exposure. The library was generated by the immunoSEQ multiplex PCR assay. TCRdb provides this immuneACCESS table in a form limited to in-frame rearrangements. Some clones are lacking; in checked studies, under half of them reflect an unresolved V gene, and why the rest are absent is not known. The sample table holds about 75,000 clones, of which 85% to 95% were seen once. The top ten clones comprise 8% of the sample. Sample: peripheral blood mononuclear cells (PBMCs), taken at baseline. Receptors originate from a human donor with classical Hodgkin lymphoma.

The chain employs TRBV7-9 and TRBJ1-4, with D possibly TRBD1 on 5 matching bases. CDR1 is SEHNR and CDR2 is FQNEAQ in the germline V gene (reference sequence). Trimming took 5 bases from V and 3 from J, leaving 19 bases between them. The CDR3 totals 17 residues. The CDR3 nucleotides are TGTGCCAGCAGCCGGACTGCCGAGGGGTCGGCTAATGAAAAACTGTTTTTT. This sequence encodes CASSRTAEGSANEKLFF. Full variable domain (outside the CDR3, taken from reference TRBV7-9 and TRBJ1-4): DTGVSQNPRHKITKRGQNVTFRCDPISEHNRLYWYRQTLGQGPEFLTYFQNEAQLEKSRLLSDRFSAERPKGSFSTLEIQRTEQGDSAMYLCASSRTAEGSANEKLFFGSGTQLSVL.

This chain joins TRBV7-3 and TRBJ2-1; 10 bases line up with TRBD2. The germline V gene encodes CDR1 SGHTA and CDR2 FQGTGA. The V segment lost 3 bases and the J segment 4 bases; nucleotides outside the gene matches: 0. The CDR3 totals 14 residues. The CDR3 loop reads CASSLTSGYNEQFF. The CDR3 DNA reads TGTGCCAGCAGCTTGACTAGCGGGTACAATGAGCAGTTCTTC.

In its sample, this clone was seen a few times. The chain joins TRBV7-2 to TRBJ1-5; weak D call: TRBD1 (5 bases). The germline V gene encodes CDR1 SGHTA and CDR2 FQGNSA. With 2 bases removed from V and 4 bases from J, the gap between germline ends came to 12 bases. The CDR3 runs to 15 residues. In DNA, the CDR3 is TGTGCCAGCAGCTTAAGTGGCCAGGGAAATCAGCCCCAGCATTTT. Amino acid sequence: CASSLSGQGNQPQHF. Using reference TRBV7-2 and TRBJ1-5 for the parts outside the CDR3, the full variable domain is GAGVSQSPSNKVTEKGKDVELRCDPISGHTALYWYRQSLGQGLEFLIYFQGNSAPDKSGLPSDRFSAERTGGSVSTLTIQRTQQEDSAVYLCASSLSGQGNQPQHFGDGTRLSIL.

This CDR3 reads CAWSFVRPSEQYF. CDR3 DNA: TGTGCCTGGAGTTTTGTCCGTCCTAGCGAGCAGTACTTC. The chain recombines TRBV30 with TRBJ2-7; no reliable D call. The length of the CDR3 is 13 residues. The V gene's germline CDR1 is GTSNPN and CDR2 SVGIG (reference sequence). Deletions cut 2 bases from V and 6 bases from J, with 14 bases between.

The V gene is TRBV28, the J gene TRBJ1-1; the D is unclear. From germline, CDR1 is MDHEN and CDR2 SYDVKM. V shed 4 bases and J shed 6 bases, with 21 bases lying between them. CDR3 size: 16 residues. The CDR3 coding sequence is TGTGCCAGCAGTTCCTATTTTACTCTCCCACTATCTGAAGCTTTCTTT. Protein product: CASSSYFTLPLSEAFF.

A few counts support this clone. This rearrangement joins TRBV5-1 to TRBJ1-1; a weak D match, TRBD1 (5 bases). Germline CDR1 SGHRS, CDR2 YFSETQ. The CDR3 has 12 residues. V dropped 4 bases and J dropped 3 bases, with 7 bases sitting between them. CDR3 nucleotide sequence: TGCGCCAGCAGCCAAGGGGACACTGAAGCTTTCTTT. This translates into CASSQGDTEAFF.

This chain connects TRBV5-8 to TRBJ1-1, with TRBD1 identical over 8 bases. The CDR3 runs to 17 residues. V was clipped by 2 bases and J by 4 bases; unmatched bases: 13. From germline, CDR1 is SGHTS and CDR2 YDEGEE. The CDR3 reads CASSLWTGSGIGTEAFF. In DNA form, the CDR3 reads TGTGCCAGCAGCTTATGGACAGGGTCGGGGATTGGCACTGAAGCTTTCTTT.

The chain couples TRBV6-5 to TRBJ1-6; D perhaps matches TRBD1 (6 bases). V was cut by 7 bases and J by 3 bases, with 16 bases left in between. The CDR3 is made up of 16 amino acids. Germline V gives CDR1 MNHEY, CDR2 SVGAGI. The CDR3: CASNYIAGDYNSPLHF. CDR3 DNA sequence: TGTGCCAGCAATTATATTGCAGGGGACTATAATTCACCCCTCCACTTT.

J is TRBJ2-5 and V is TRBV20-1; no reliable D call. Germline V CDR1 and CDR2: DFQATT, SNEGSKA (reference sequence). Deletions cut 8 bases from V and 3 bases from J, with 7 bases between. This CDR3 spans 10 amino acids. The CDR3 loop reads CSRDEETQYF. CDR3 bases: TGCAGTAGGGATGAAGAGACCCAGTACTTC.

This chain uses TRBV5-6 with TRBJ1-3; the D is unclear. V was shortened by 0 bases and J by 3 bases, with 10 bases between the two germline ends. The CDR3 has 15 residues. CDR1 and CDR2 (germline): SGHDT, YYEEEE. The CDR3 here is CASSLGRSLGNTIYF. The CDR3 DNA sequence: TGTGCCAGCAGCTTGGGCCGTAGCCTTGGAAACACCATATATTTT.

Remarks on this clone: One end of the junction is discordant with germline, which a read error may explain. The same CDR3 arises from other DNA sequences in this sample as well. The chain is built from TRBV9 and TRBJ1-1; possibly TRBD1 for D (6 bases). This CDR3 has 15 amino acids. Germline values: CDR1 SGDLS, CDR2 YYNGEE. The CDR3 is CASSVDGGAWTEAFF. CDR3 nucleotide sequence: TGTGCCAGTAGCGTAGATGGGGGGGCCTGGACTGAAGCTTTCTTT.

This CDR3 reads CASSLAFTSGRSVTDTQYF. The CDR3 DNA sequence: TGTGCCAGCAGCTTAGCTTTCACTAGCGGGAGGTCGGTCACAGATACGCAGTATTTT. V gene TRBV7-8 combines with J gene TRBJ2-3, with 12 bases lining up with TRBD2. The CDR3 is made up of 19 amino acids. CDR1 and CDR2 (germline): SGHVS, FQNEAQ. J was trimmed by 2 bases and V by 0 bases; bases with no gene match: 9.